The TCR beta chain under discussion was sequenced for a study of beta chain features in type 1 diabetes. The overall study: Regarding age, gender and cell yields, patients proved similar to healthy donors. Overall study results and limits: The VDJ junctions of type 1 diabetes patients carried fewer insertions and more deletions. There was a possibility that cDNA sequencing over-represented cells with high TCR expression. The influence of HLA type on TCRB rearrangement stayed undetermined.

The CDR3 is 16 residues long. Germline V CDR1 and CDR2: LNHNV, YYDKDF (reference sequence). V was shortened by 6 bases and J by 4 bases, with 20 bases between the two germline ends. Expressed TCRB transcripts got sequenced, as all isolated RNA was reverse transcribed. Assay used: immunoSEQ multiplex PCR; TCRdb lists only in-frame clones, some missing. Among around 140,000 clones listed, 8% to 13% were seen once. In this sample, this clone turned up a few times. Its specificity is not known. The V call is TRBV15, the J call TRBJ2-3; possible D gene TRBD1, 7 bases. Sequencing was performed on naive CD4+ T cells from blood. This TCR came from a man between 18 and 35 years old in good health. CDR3 DNA: TGTGCCACCAGAGAAGAGACAGGGAGGATTGCAGATACGCAGTATTTT. Residues: CATREETGRIADTQYF.